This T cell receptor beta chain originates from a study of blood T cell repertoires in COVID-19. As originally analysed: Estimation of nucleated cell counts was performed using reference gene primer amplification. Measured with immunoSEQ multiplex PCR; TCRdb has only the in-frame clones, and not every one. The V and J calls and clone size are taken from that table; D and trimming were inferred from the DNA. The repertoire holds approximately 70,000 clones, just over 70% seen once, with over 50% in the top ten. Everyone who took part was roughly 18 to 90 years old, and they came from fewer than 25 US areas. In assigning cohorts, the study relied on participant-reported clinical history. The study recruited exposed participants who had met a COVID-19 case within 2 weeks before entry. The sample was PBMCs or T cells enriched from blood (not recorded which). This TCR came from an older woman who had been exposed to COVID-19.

The CDR3 coding sequence is TGTGCCAGCAGCCCTACGGACAGGGGGCTGGTGTTTTTT. Encoded protein: CASSPTDRGLVFF. The chain joins TRBV11-2 to TRBJ1-4; TRBD1 matches 11 bases. This CDR3 is 13 amino acids long. Germline assignment: CDR1 SGHAT and CDR2 FQNNGV. V lost 5 bases, J lost 15 bases, and 8 bases stayed unmatched.